This T cell receptor (beta chain) was sequenced for a study of CD8 T cells in ankylosing spondylitis. In TCRdb, the 5' RACE reads were re-called with MiXCR into one record per CDR3 protein. The data contain 750,000 to 850,000 distinct CDR3 sequences, over 9.5% of them seen just once; the ten biggest clones take up 0.51%. The study, taken as a whole, reports: Characteristic, it appeared, of ankylosing spondylitis blood was a TCR beta motif of about eight highly homologous variants. Certain motif variants had earlier been reported in reactive arthritis synovial fluid and blood. Peripheral blood samples showed relatively rare disease-linked clones, and these clones were CD8+.

The CDR3 loop spans 15 amino acids. The V segment lost 6 bases and the J segment 3 bases; nucleotides outside the gene matches: 10. The germline CDR1 and CDR2 sequences are DFQATT and SNEGSKA (reference sequence). There are many counts of this clonotype. Its target is not known. This clonotype was obtained from a male donor with ankylosing spondylitis. The rearrangement uses TRBV20-1 and TRBJ2-4; the match to TRBD2 covers 8 bases. The sample taken for sequencing was blood, either unsorted or a sorted T cell fraction (not recorded which). The CDR3 loop is CSAPKAGADKNIQYF. CDR3 DNA sequence: TGCAGTGCCCCTAAAGCGGGAGCGGACAAAAACATTCAGTACTTC.